This T cell receptor beta chain was sequenced in a study of CD8+ T cells in alopecia areata. Study findings and constraints: The study also sequences resident alphabeta T cells of normal skin in scalp samples. While patients received tofacitinib, many expanded lesional clones remained present in scalp and blood.

After isolation, RNA underwent reverse transcription to generate cDNA as the sequencing template. The data were produced by immunoSEQ multiplex PCR, yet TCRdb's version contains in-frame clones alone and is incomplete. This table has around 150,000 clones, roughly 82% appearing once. Treatment described: oral pan-JAK inhibitor, 5-10 mg twice daily. With respect to this clone: Its antigen remains unknown.

The material sequenced was CD8+ T cells sorted from blood, taken at week 4, from a patient treated with tofacitinib. The receptor was isolated from a human donor with alopecia areata.

The CDR3 DNA reads TGCGCCAGCAGCCAAGAGGGGATGGGCTGGGGTCCATCCGATACGCAGTATTTT. Translating gives CASSQEGMGWGPSDTQYF. The chain couples TRBV4-3 to TRBJ2-3; D is ambiguous. The V gene's germline CDR1 is LGHNA and CDR2 YSLEER. This CDR3 spans 18 amino acids. V was pared by 0 bases and J by 6 bases, with 22 bases between.